This T cell receptor (beta chain) derives from a study of OX40 agonist ivuxolimab in advanced cancers. The wider study: Intravenous ivuxolimab was administered to patients every 2 weeks at 0.01 to 10 mg/kg. Prior therapy, whether anti-PD-1, anti-PD-L1 or anti-CTLA-4, was allowed, and 30% to 40% had some. Findings and caveats of the study: In CD8+ T cells, expanded clones were on average more numerous than in CD4+.

Turning to this clone: What it binds is unknown.

Assay used: immunoSEQ multiplex PCR; TCRdb lists only in-frame clones, some missing. The sample consists of about 68,000 clones, roughly nine tenths of them appearing once. The TCR was taken from an adult with an advanced solid tumor such as melanoma, head and neck, liver or kidney cancer. The sequencing used CD4+ or CD8+ T cells sorted from blood, collected in a trial of the OX40 agonist ivuxolimab.

CDR3 nucleotide sequence: TGTGCCAGCAGCTTAGGTCTAGACAATGAGCAGTTCTTC. Its translation is CASSLGLDNEQFF. The chain has TRBV7-9 and TRBJ2-1; no firm D call. The CDR3 has 13 residues. The germline CDR1 and CDR2 sequences are SEHNR and FQNEAQ (reference sequence). V was trimmed by 1 base and J by 5 bases, leaving 6 bases between them.